This T cell receptor (beta chain) is from a study of spatial heterogeneity in lung cancer. Germline values: CDR1 SGHNT, CDR2 YYREEE (reference sequence). The CDR3 is 16 residues long. V shed 5 bases and J 6 bases; nucleotides not matched to a gene: 16. Study results and caveats: Detection of ubiquitous tumor TCRs in blood was higher at resection than follow-up.

This clonotype has a count of ten or more. Its antigen remains unknown. The time point: sample taken at primary tumor resection. TCRdb itself ran the 5' RACE reads through MiXCR, one entry per CDR3 protein. The top ten clones hold 25% to 35% of a sample with tens of thousands of distinct CDR3 sequences, approximately 6.8% of them seen once. This receptor was identified in a female donor with early-stage non-small cell lung cancer. This chain connects TRBV5-4 to TRBJ1-2; 7 nucleotides align to TRBD1. Sample: PBMCs, taken at surgery. The CDR3 DNA is TGTGCCAGCAGTGGCCCTCCAGGGGGTTCTAATAATGGCTACACCTTC. Residues: CASSGPPGGSNNGYTF.